Below, one T cell receptor beta chain is given with its context. The sample originates from a study of patients and donors after allogeneic stem cell transplantation. The CDR3 has 15 amino acids. Germline CDR1 MNHEY, CDR2 SMNVEV (reference sequence). Trimming took 5 bases from V and 0 from J, leaving 10 bases between them. TCRdb reprocessed the RT-PCR reads via MiXCR and lists one record per CDR3 protein. This repertoire shows about 960,000 distinct CDR3 sequences, 18% found once; its top ten account for 6%. Sequencing was performed on blood, either unsorted or a sorted T cell fraction (not recorded which). The chain uses TRBV27 and TRBJ2-2; no clear D. The receptor's source is a human donor who was either an allogeneic HSCT recipient or a stem cell or donor lymphocyte infusion donor (not recorded which). It is not recorded whose cells these are; they may come from a transplant donor. The DNA for the CDR3 is TGTGCCAGCAGTCTCGGGTTCCCGAACACCGGGGAGCTGTTTTTT. Encoded protein: CASSLGFPNTGELFF.